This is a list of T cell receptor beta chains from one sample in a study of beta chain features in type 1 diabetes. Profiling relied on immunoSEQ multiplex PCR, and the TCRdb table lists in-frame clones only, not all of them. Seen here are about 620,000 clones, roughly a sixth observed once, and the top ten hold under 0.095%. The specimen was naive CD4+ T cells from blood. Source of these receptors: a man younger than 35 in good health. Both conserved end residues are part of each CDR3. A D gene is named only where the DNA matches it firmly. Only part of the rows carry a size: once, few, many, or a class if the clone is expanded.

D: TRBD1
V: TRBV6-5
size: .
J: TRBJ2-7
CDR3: CASSYSSDRASYEQYF
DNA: TGTGCCAGCAGTTACTCCTCGGACAGGGCCTCCTACGAGCAGTACTTC

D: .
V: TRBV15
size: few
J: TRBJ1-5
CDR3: CATSPYSNQPQHF
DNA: TGTGCCACCAGCCCCTATAGCAATCAGCCCCAGCATTTT

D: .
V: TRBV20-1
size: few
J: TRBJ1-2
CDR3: CSAQRTGGYTF
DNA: TGCAGTGCTCAACGGACGGGGGGCTACACCTTC

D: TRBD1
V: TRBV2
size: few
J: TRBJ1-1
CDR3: CASKSQGMNTEAFF
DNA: TGTGCCAGCAAGTCACAGGGGATGAACACTGAAGCTTTCTTT

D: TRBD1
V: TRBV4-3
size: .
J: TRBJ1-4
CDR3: CASSQEGTGYNEKLFF
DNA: TGCGCCAGCAGCCAAGAAGGGACAGGGTATAATGAAAAACTGTTTTTT

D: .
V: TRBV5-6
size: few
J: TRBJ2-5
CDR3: CASSLAVETQYF
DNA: TGTGCCAGCAGCTTGGCGGTGGAGACCCAGTACTTC

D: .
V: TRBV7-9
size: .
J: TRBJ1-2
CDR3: CASSLNLISHGYTF
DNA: TGTGCCAGCAGCTTGAATCTAATCAGCCATGGCTACACCTTC

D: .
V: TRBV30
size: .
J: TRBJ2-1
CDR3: CAWSGTFQFF
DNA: TGTGCCTGGTCCGGGACTTTTCAGTTCTTC

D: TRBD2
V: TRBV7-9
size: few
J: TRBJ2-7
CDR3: CASSLLAGDAYEQYF
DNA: TGTGCCAGCAGCTTATTAGCGGGAGACGCCTACGAGCAGTACTTC

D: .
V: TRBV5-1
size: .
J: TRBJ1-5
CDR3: CASRSVAGGQPQHF
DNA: TGCGCCAGCAGATCCGTGGCTGGGGGACAGCCCCAGCATTTT

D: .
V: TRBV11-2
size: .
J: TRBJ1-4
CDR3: CASRWTVAEKLFF
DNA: TGTGCCAGCCGTTGGACAGTGGCTGAAAAACTGTTTTTT

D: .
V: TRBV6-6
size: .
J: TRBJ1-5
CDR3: CASSRREGDSNQPQHF
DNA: TGTGCCAGCAGTCGTCGGGAGGGGGATAGCAATCAGCCCCAGCATTTT

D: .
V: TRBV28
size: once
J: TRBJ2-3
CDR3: CASRLGGLGSTDTQYF
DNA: TGTGCCAGCAGACTTGGCGGTTTAGGAAGCACAGATACGCAGTATTTT

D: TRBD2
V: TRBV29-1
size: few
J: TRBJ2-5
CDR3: CSVEKAGGLRETQYF
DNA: TGCAGCGTTGAAAAGGCGGGGGGGCTTCGGGAGACCCAGTACTTC

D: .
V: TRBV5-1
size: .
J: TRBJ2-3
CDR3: CASSLESPRGTDTQYF
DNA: TGCGCCAGCAGCTTGGAGTCCCCGCGGGGCACAGATACGCAGTATTTT

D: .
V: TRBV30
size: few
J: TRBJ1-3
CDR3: CASVGAFGNTIYF
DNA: TGTGCCTCTGTCGGGGCATTCGGAAACACCATATATTTT

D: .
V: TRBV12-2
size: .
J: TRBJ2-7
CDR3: CASRGRDRVKYEQYF
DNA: TGTGCAAGTCGCGGCCGGGACAGGGTTAAATACGAGCAGTACTTC

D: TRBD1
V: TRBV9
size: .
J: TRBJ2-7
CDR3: CASSPGQGIYEQYF
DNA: TGTGCCAGCAGCCCGGGACAGGGGATATACGAGCAGTACTTC

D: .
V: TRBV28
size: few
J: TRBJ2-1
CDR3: CASTTARDSFGHEQFF
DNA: TGTGCCAGCACCACCGCCAGGGACTCCTTTGGCCATGAGCAGTTCTTC

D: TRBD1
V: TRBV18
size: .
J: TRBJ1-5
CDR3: CASSQFIGGQGQHQPQHF
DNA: TGTGCCAGCTCACAGTTCATTGGCGGACAGGGTCAACATCAGCCCCAGCATTTT

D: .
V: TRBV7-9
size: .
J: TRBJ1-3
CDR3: CASSPRTENTIYF
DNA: TGTGCCAGCAGCCCCCGGACCGAGAACACCATATATTTT

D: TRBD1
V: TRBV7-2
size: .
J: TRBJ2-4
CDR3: CASSPRQGQNIQYF
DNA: TGTGCCAGCAGCCCCCGACAGGGGCAAAACATTCAGTACTTC

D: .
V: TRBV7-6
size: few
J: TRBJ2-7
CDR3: CASSSSAYEQYF
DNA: TGTGCCAGCAGCTCGTCTGCCTACGAGCAGTACTTC

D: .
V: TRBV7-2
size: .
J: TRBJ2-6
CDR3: CASRASRGRDGANVLTF
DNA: TGTGCCAGCAGGGCTAGCAGGGGCAGGGATGGGGCCAACGTCCTGACTTTC

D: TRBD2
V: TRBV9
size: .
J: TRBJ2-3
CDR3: CASSHGGALTDTQYF
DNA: TGTGCCAGCAGCCACGGGGGGGCCCTCACAGATACGCAGTATTTT

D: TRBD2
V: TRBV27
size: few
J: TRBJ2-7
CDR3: CASSLGSSGVSKYF
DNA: TGTGCCAGCAGTTTAGGGTCTAGCGGGGTCAGCAAGTACTTC

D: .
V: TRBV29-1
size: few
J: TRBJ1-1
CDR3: CSGATTGKGEAFF
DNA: TGCAGCGGTGCTACGACCGGCAAAGGTGAAGCTTTCTTT

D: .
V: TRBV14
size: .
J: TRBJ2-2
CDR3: CASSQGRSNTGELFF
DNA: TGTGCCAGCAGCCAAGGGCGGAGTAACACCGGGGAGCTGTTTTTT

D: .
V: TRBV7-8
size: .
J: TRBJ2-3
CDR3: CASSQRGAGSSTDTQYF
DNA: TGTGCCAGCAGCCAACGGGGTGCGGGGTCTAGCACAGATACGCAGTATTTT

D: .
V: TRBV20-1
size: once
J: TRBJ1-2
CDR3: CSAPTNYGYTF
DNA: TGCAGTGCTCCCACTAACTATGGCTACACCTTC

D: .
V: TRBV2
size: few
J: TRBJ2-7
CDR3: CASRTDWYEQYF
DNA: TGTGCCAGCAGGACGGACTGGTACGAGCAGTACTTC

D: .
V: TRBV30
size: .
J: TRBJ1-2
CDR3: CAWSGPWGNYGYTF
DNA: TGTGCCTGGAGTGGCCCTTGGGGGAACTATGGCTACACCTTC

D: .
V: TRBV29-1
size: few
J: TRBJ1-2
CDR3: CSVPGTARFWYGYTF
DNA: TGCAGCGTCCCCGGGACGGCCCGCTTTTGGTATGGCTACACCTTC

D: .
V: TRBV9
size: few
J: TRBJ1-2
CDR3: CASSVEASLYGYTF
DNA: TGTGCCAGCAGCGTAGAGGCAAGCCTCTATGGCTACACCTTC

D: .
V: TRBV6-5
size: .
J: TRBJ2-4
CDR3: CASAKGRAKNIQYF
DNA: TGTGCCAGCGCGAAAGGTCGCGCCAAAAACATTCAGTACTTC

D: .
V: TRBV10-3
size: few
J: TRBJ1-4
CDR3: CAISESAAGEGAKLFF
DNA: TGTGCCATCAGTGAGTCGGCGGCAGGGGAAGGAGCAAAACTGTTTTTT

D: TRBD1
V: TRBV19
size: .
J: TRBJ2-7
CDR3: CASSISLGQGTYEQYF
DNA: TGTGCCAGTAGTATATCCCTAGGACAGGGTACCTACGAGCAGTACTTC

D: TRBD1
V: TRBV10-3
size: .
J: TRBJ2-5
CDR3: CAISESTGQVGTQYF
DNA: TGTGCCATCAGTGAGTCGACAGGACAGGTCGGGACCCAGTACTTC

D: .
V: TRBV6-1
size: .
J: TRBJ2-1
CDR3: CASSDQSSYNEQFF
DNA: TGTGCCAGCAGTGATCAAAGCTCCTACAATGAGCAGTTCTTC

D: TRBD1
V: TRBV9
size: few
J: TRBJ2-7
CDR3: CASSSTGTGVF
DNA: TGTGCCAGCAGCTCTACCGGGACAGGGGTCTTC

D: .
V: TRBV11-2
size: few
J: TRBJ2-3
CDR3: CASSLGTDTQYF
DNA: TGTGCCAGCAGCTTAGGGACAGATACGCAGTATTTT

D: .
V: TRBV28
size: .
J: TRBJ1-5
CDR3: CASNRELNQPQHF
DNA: TGTGCCAGCAACAGGGAACTCAATCAGCCCCAGCATTTT

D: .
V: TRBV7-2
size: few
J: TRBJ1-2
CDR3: CASSLGITGNGYTF
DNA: TGTGCCAGCAGCTTAGGGATTACGGGGAATGGCTACACCTTC

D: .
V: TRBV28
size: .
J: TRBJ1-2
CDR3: CASSSASQGVYGYTF
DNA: TGTGCCAGCAGTTCCGCGTCACAGGGTGTCTATGGCTACACCTTC